This TCR beta chain derives from a study of T-cell reconstitution after alpha-beta-depleted transplantation in children. Preparation of the TCRbeta library used unique molecular identifiers. MiXCR, run by TCRdb on the PCR reads, gives a single entry per CDR3 protein. Among about half a million distinct CDR3 sequences listed, approximately 12% were seen once. The sample here was PBMCs from the stem cell graft donor, taken from the stem cell graft. This receptor was taken from a human donor who donated a stem cell graft to a child with combined immunodeficiency.

CDR3 DNA: TGTGCCAGCAGCCTATCCGACAGGGCGGGAGGTGCGGATACGCAGTATTTT. Translated, it gives CASSLSDRAGGADTQYF. The J gene is TRBJ2-3, the V gene TRBV3-1; the D gene is possibly TRBD2 (8 bases). This CDR3 comprises 17 residues. Germline CDR1 is LGHDT and CDR2 is YNNKEL (reference sequence). V lost 4 bases and J lost 6, with 23 bases in between.